The 32 T cell receptor beta chains below all came from one sample that was sequenced in a study of naive and memory T cell subsets. Study-wide points: Possibly reflecting memory cells re-expressing CD45RA, a few larger clonotypes occurred in naive repertoires, especially CD8.

No antigen has been assigned to these receptors. The beta constant-region primer was an equimolar mix of two oligonucleotides covering TRBC1 and TRBC2. Nested alpha and beta constant-region primers with the SP2 primer drove four PCR rounds on ligated cDNA. TCRdb independently ran MiXCR on the UMI-ligation and nested PCR reads; one entry per CDR3 protein. The sample lists about 90,000 distinct CDR3 sequences, about 11% occurring once. The sequenced sample was naive CD4+ T cells from blood. The receptor source for this set is a human donor in good health.

This clonotype was counted only a few times. The chain combines TRBV6-6 with TRBJ1-5, with D maybe TRBD1 (6 bases). The germline V gene has CDR1 MNHNY and CDR2 SVGAGI (reference sequence). V was shortened by 7 bases and J by 2 bases, with 9 bases between the two germline ends. The CDR3 is 13 amino acids. CDR3 sequence: CASMSGGNQPQHF. CDR3 sequence (DNA): TGTGCCAGCATGTCAGGGGGCAATCAGCCCCAGCATTTT.

This clonotype has a handful of counts. V and J are TRBV2 and TRBJ2-3; no reliable D call. The V end lost 6 bases, the J end lost 0 bases, and 13 bases lay between the germline ends. The CDR3 totals 15 residues. Per germline, CDR1 SNHLY and CDR2 FYNNEI. The CDR3 nucleotides read TGTGCCAGCAGGTCATTTCGTGCTAGCACAGATACGCAGTATTTT. Its protein product is CASRSFRASTDTQYF.

This clonotype was seen a few times. The rearrangement joins TRBV6-2 or TRBV6-3 to TRBJ1-1, with D possibly being TRBD1 (6 bases). Germline-derived CDR1 and CDR2 are MNHEY and SVGEGT. The CDR3 contains 14 residues. V shed 5 bases and J shed 1 base, with 11 bases lying between them. This CDR3 is CASSRWTENTEAFF. In nucleotides, the CDR3 is TGTGCCAGCAGTCGCTGGACAGAGAACACTGAAGCTTTCTTT.

This clonotype was found a few times. The chain employs TRBV3-1 and TRBJ2-1, with 9 bases aligning to TRBD2. The CDR3 length is 13 residues. CDR1 and CDR2 (germline): LGHDT, YNNKEL (reference sequence). V was pared by 7 bases and J by 6 bases, with 4 bases of the junction left unmatched. DNA of the CDR3: TGTGCCAGCATATCAGCGGGAGGCAATGAGCAGTTCTTC. Amino acids: CASISAGGNEQFF.

V usage is TRBV7-8 and J usage is TRBJ1-6; D unresolved. The CDR3 extends over 16 amino acids. V was trimmed by 5 bases and J by 8 bases, leaving 19 bases between them. Looked up from germline, CDR1 is SGHVS and CDR2 is FQNEAQ. The CDR3 loop reads CASSSRPTPIDSPLHF. CDR3 bases: TGTGCCAGCAGCAGTCGGCCCACACCCATCGATTCACCCCTCCACTTT.

The table lists this clonotype with many counts. The V gene is TRBV7-2, the J gene TRBJ2-3; no clear D. V lost 5 bases and J 7 bases, leaving 10 bases between the germline ends. The CDR3 has 12 residues. CDR1 and CDR2 from the germline V gene are SGHTA and FQGNSA. The CDR3 is CASSQQRNTQYF. In DNA, the CDR3 is TGTGCCAGCAGCCAACAGAGGAATACGCAGTATTTT.

V usage is TRBV29-1 and J usage is TRBJ1-2; D may be TRBD1 (6 bases). The V gene lost 4 bases and the J gene lost 6 bases, with 9 bases spanning the gap. The CDR3 consists of 11 residues. CDR1 SQVTM and CDR2 ANQGSEA come from the germline V gene. CDR3 in DNA: TGCAGCGTTGCCCGGACAGATGGCTACACCTTC. It encodes CSVARTDGYTF. Variable domain in full (rest from reference TRBV29-1 and TRBJ1-2): SAVISQKPSRDICQRGTSLTIQCQVDSQVTMMFWYRQQPGQSLTLIATANQGSEATYESGFVIDKFPISRPNLTFSTLTVSNMSPEDSSIYLCSVARTDGYTFGSGTRLTVV.

This clonotype was recorded a few times. The chain uses TRBV19 and TRBJ2-7; D is tentatively TRBD1 or TRBD2 (5 bases each). Germline values: CDR1 LNHDA, CDR2 SQIVND (reference sequence). This CDR3 comprises 13 residues. The V end was cut by 8 bases, the J end by 6 bases, with 17 bases between. The CDR3 loop reads CASGTNWGPEQYF. The CDR3 DNA reads TGTGCCAGTGGAACCAACTGGGGACCCGAGCAGTACTTC. Full variable domain (outside the CDR3, taken from reference TRBV19 and TRBJ2-7): DGGITQSPKYLFRKEGQNVTLSCEQNLNHDAMYWYRQDPGQGLRLIYYSQIVNDFQKGDIAEGYSVSREKKESFPLTVTSAQKNPTAFYLCASGTNWGPEQYFGPGTRLTVT.

The chain links TRBV5-4 to TRBJ1-1; unclear D gene. CDR1 is SGHNT, CDR2 YYREEE, per germline (reference sequence). V shed 0 bases and J shed 0 bases, with 3 bases lying between them. The CDR3 sequence is 13 residues long. CDR3 nucleotides: TGTGCCAGCAGCTTGGTTATGAACACTGAAGCTTTCTTT. Translating it yields CASSLVMNTEAFF.

This clonotype was recorded a few times. The chain is built from TRBV6-2 or TRBV6-3 and TRBJ2-3; 9 nucleotides match TRBD2. This CDR3 is 15 amino acids long. V trimming: 7 bases; J trimming: 4 bases; junction bases outside the gene matches: 9. Germline V gene sequence: CDR1 MNHEY, CDR2 SVGEGT. The CDR3 nucleotides are TGTGCCAGCAAGTTAGCGGGAGCGGGGGCAGATACGCAGTATTTT. Protein: CASKLAGAGADTQYF.

The chain employs TRBV12-3 or TRBV12-4 and TRBJ1-1; no definite D call. CDR3 length: 15 residues. V lost 6 bases, J lost 1 base, and 15 bases lay in between. The CDR3 protein is CASSRFNSGNTEAFF. As DNA, the CDR3 is TGTGCCAGCAGCCGCTTTAACAGCGGGAACACTGAAGCTTTCTTT.

This clonotype was recorded many times. This chain links TRBV5-1 with TRBJ2-1, with 8 positions matching TRBD1. The CDR3 runs to 16 residues. Germline V gives CDR1 SGHRS, CDR2 YFSETQ. V trimming: 4 bases; J trimming: 5 bases; junction bases outside the gene matches: 11. As DNA, the CDR3 is TGCGCCAGCAGCGCGTCGGACAGGGTTACTCACAATGAGCAGTTCTTC. This encodes CASSASDRVTHNEQFF.

This clonotype was seen ten or more times. The chain links TRBV20-1 to TRBJ2-5; D gene unclear. The CDR3 totals 15 residues. Germline V gene data show CDR1 as DFQATT and CDR2 as SNEGSKA (reference sequence). V lost 1 base, J lost 7 bases, and 19 bases lay in between. The CDR3 loop reads CSARGDGKGVWTQYF. The CDR3 coding sequence is TGCAGTGCTAGAGGGGATGGGAAGGGTGTGTGGACCCAGTACTTC.

CDR3 nucleotide sequence: TGCGCCAGCAGCGTAAAAGGACTGGGACAGGGAATCAATGAGCAGTTCTTC. Translating it yields CASSVKGLGQGINEQFF. The gene calls are TRBV5-1 and TRBJ2-1, with 9 bases lining up with TRBD1. Germline-derived CDR1 and CDR2 are SGHRS and YFSETQ. The junction had 14 bases not matched to a gene; V was cut back by 4 bases and J by 6 bases. This CDR3 has 17 amino acids.

This clonotype appeared a few times. The V and J genes are TRBV20-1 and TRBJ2-3; D possibly matches TRBD1 or TRBD2 (5 bases each). CDR1 and CDR2 (germline): DFQATT, SNEGSKA (reference sequence). V was pared by 6 bases and J by 2 bases, with 15 bases between. This CDR3 has 14 amino acids. The CDR3 spells CSASPGPSTDTQYF. The CDR3 DNA follows: TGCAGTGCCAGTCCGGGACCATCCACAGATACGCAGTATTTT.

This clonotype was seen many times. The chain employs TRBV19 and TRBJ2-3; TRBD1 or TRBD2 may be the D gene (6 bases each). Germline CDR1 and CDR2: LNHDA and SQIVND (reference sequence). The CDR3 length is 15 residues. V dropped 5 bases and J dropped 5 bases, with 17 bases sitting between them. The CDR3 protein is CASSGGGAVKDTQYF. For the CDR3, the DNA is TGTGCCAGTAGTGGAGGGGGAGCGGTTAAAGATACGCAGTATTTT.

CDR3 protein: CASSFTRGSTEAFF. For the CDR3, the DNA is TGTGCCAGCAGTTTCACCAGGGGATCCACTGAAGCTTTCTTT. This chain uses TRBV12-3 or TRBV12-4 with TRBJ1-1; a possible D gene is TRBD1 (6 bases). CDR3 length: 14 residues. V dropped 3 bases and J dropped 4 bases, with 12 bases sitting between them.

This clonotype was found many times. The rearrangement joins TRBV7-3 to TRBJ1-1; a weak D match, TRBD1 (6 bases). V lost 4 bases, J lost 5 bases, and 14 bases lay in between. This CDR3 spans 14 amino acids. The germline CDR1 and CDR2 sequences are SGHTA and FQGTGA. The CDR3 DNA sequence: TGTGCCAGCAGCTCGACAGGTCAGGGGACTGAAGCTTTCTTT. Its protein product is CASSSTGQGTEAFF.

The chain recombines TRBV7-2 with TRBJ2-1, with 9 bases identical to TRBD1. The CDR3 length is 15 residues. The germline gives CDR1 SGHTA, CDR2 FQGNSA. J was trimmed by 7 bases and V by 4 bases; bases with no gene match: 8. The CDR3 reads CASSWEPGQGNEQFF. In nucleotides, the CDR3 is TGTGCCAGCAGCTGGGAACCGGGACAGGGAAATGAGCAGTTCTTC.

This clonotype was picked up a small number of times. CDR3 loop: CASSFDLRGEAFF. CDR3 coding DNA: TGTGCCAGCAGCTTTGACCTGAGGGGTGAAGCTTTCTTT. The chain combines TRBV11-2 with TRBJ1-1; weak D call: TRBD1 (5 bases). Germline V gene sequence: CDR1 SGHAT, CDR2 FQNNGV. Trimming cost V 3 bases and J 7 bases, with 12 bases left between them. The CDR3 consists of 13 residues.

This chain uses TRBV27 with TRBJ2-1; tentatively, D is TRBD2 (6 bases). In germline, CDR1 is MNHEY, CDR2 SMNVEV (reference sequence). Deletions cut 10 bases from V and 9 bases from J, with 25 bases between. The CDR3 spans 15 residues. CDR3 in DNA: TGTGCCACCCTCGACGGAGGGTCGCCGTGGGGTGAGCAGTTCTTC. It codes for CATLDGGSPWGEQFF.

In its sample, this clonotype was seen many times. This rearrangement joins TRBV4-2 to TRBJ2-3, with D possibly matching TRBD1 (6 bases). This CDR3 is built from 13 residues. The V gene lost 3 bases and the J gene lost 6 bases, with 10 bases spanning the gap. Germline CDR1 reads LGHNA; CDR2 reads YNFKEQ. Here the CDR3 reads CASSQGAPDTQYF. The CDR3 coding sequence is TGTGCCAGCAGCCAGGGGGCCCCGGATACGCAGTATTTT.

The V gene is TRBV10-3, the J gene TRBJ2-3, with D hard to call. V dropped 0 bases and J dropped 2 bases, with 9 bases sitting between them. The CDR3 covers 15 residues. Germline V gene sequence: CDR1 ENHRY, CDR2 SYGVKD. The CDR3 sequence is CAISESGGYTDTQYF. The CDR3 bases are TGTGCCATCAGTGAGTCTGGCGGTTACACAGATACGCAGTATTTT.

This clonotype has only a few counts. V gene TRBV7-9 combines with J gene TRBJ2-5; D gene ambiguous. Trimming took 2 bases from V and 5 from J, leaving 6 bases between them. The CDR3 consists of 12 residues. CDR1 is SEHNR, CDR2 FQNEAQ, per germline (reference sequence). CDR3 protein: CASSLTLETQYF. CDR3 DNA: TGTGCCAGCAGCTTAACACTCGAGACCCAGTACTTC.

The rearrangement links TRBV20-1 to TRBJ2-7; 11 bases are shared with TRBD2. The CDR3 spans 15 residues. Looked up from germline, CDR1 is DFQATT and CDR2 is SNEGSKA (reference sequence). Trimming took 6 bases from V and 0 from J; bases not matched to a gene: 7. The CDR3: CSANLGTSGSYEQYF. CDR3 coding DNA: TGCAGTGCCAACCTGGGGACTAGCGGCTCCTACGAGCAGTACTTC.

The CDR3 DNA sequence: TGTGCCAGCAGCGGCAACAATCAGCCCCAGCATTTT. Residues: CASSGNNQPQHF. The chain joins TRBV7-9 to TRBJ1-5; D uncertain. Germline-derived CDR1 and CDR2 are SEHNR and FQNEAQ (reference sequence). The V end lost 5 bases, the J end lost 3 bases, and 5 bases lay between the germline ends. The CDR3 contains 12 residues.

This clonotype came up a few times. This chain links TRBV29-1 with TRBJ2-7, with D tentatively TRBD1 or TRBD2 (5 bases each). The CDR3 has 14 amino acids. The germline CDR1 and CDR2 sequences are SQVTM and ANQGSEA. Trimming took off 4 bases at V and 3 bases at J, with 16 bases between the two ends. DNA of the CDR3: TGCAGCGTTGGGGGGATAGGCAGGGTCTACGAGCAGTACTTC. It codes for CSVGGIGRVYEQYF.

This clonotype was recorded at least ten times. This chain joins TRBV27 and TRBJ2-7; unclear D gene. The CDR3 covers 13 residues. The V end was cut by 0 bases, the J end by 7 bases, with 10 bases between. The germline CDR1 and CDR2 sequences are MNHEY and SMNVEV (reference sequence). The DNA for the CDR3 is TGTGCCAGCAGTTTATCGGGGTTGGGGGAGCAGTACTTC. Amino acid sequence: CASSLSGLGEQYF.

This clonotype was seen ten or more times. The rearrangement uses TRBV6-2 or TRBV6-3 and TRBJ2-7; perhaps TRBD1 as D (7 bases). Germline V gene sequence: CDR1 MNHEY, CDR2 SVGEGT. The CDR3 runs 13 residues. The ends were cut back, 10 bases at V and 3 bases at J, with 16 bases in the middle. The CDR3 sequence is CATNRGGSYEQYF. CDR3 sequence (DNA): TGTGCCACCAACAGGGGAGGCAGCTACGAGCAGTACTTC.

This clonotype was seen more than once but under ten times. This chain uses TRBV28 with TRBJ2-1, with 11 positions matching TRBD2. V was pared by 5 bases and J by 6 bases, with 9 bases of the junction left unmatched. The CDR3 runs 16 residues. Per the germline V gene, CDR1 is MDHEN and CDR2 is SYDVKM. CDR3 residues: CASSPPTSGRINEQFF. Written as DNA, the CDR3 is TGTGCCAGCAGTCCCCCCACTAGCGGGAGAATCAATGAGCAGTTCTTC.

This clonotype occurred a few times. The CDR3 coding sequence is TGTGCCAGCTCACCAGACAGAGGATATGGCTACACCTTC. This sequence encodes CASSPDRGYGYTF. V usage is TRBV12-3 or TRBV12-4 and J usage is TRBJ1-2; weak D call: TRBD1 (5 bases). CDR3 length: 13 residues. Between the trimmed V and J ends, which lost 8 bases and 5 bases, there was a span of 15 bases.

The genes are TRBV12-3 or TRBV12-4 and TRBJ2-1, with 10 positions matching TRBD2. With V trimmed by 6 bases and J by 5 bases, 4 bases remained unmatched. The CDR3 extends over 14 amino acids. This chain's CDR3 is CASSVAGGNNEQFF. The CDR3 DNA reads as TGTGCCAGCAGCGTAGCGGGGGGAAACAATGAGCAGTTCTTC.